Shown below are 14 T cell receptor beta chains from a single sample sequenced in a study of T cell responses to AZD1222 COVID-19 vaccine. Measured with immunoSEQ multiplex PCR; TCRdb has only the in-frame clones, and not every one. The sample holds approximately 84,000 clones, approximately 83% seen once. Sequencing was performed on peripheral blood, taken 28 days after the second AZD1222 dose. Receptor source: an adult who received the AZD1222 COVID-19 vaccine.

The chain couples TRBV10-3 to TRBJ1-1, with D unresolved. The germline V gene has CDR1 ENHRY and CDR2 SYGVKD. V shed 4 bases and J shed 1 base, with 7 bases lying between them. The length of the CDR3 is 13 residues. CDR3 DNA sequence: TGTGCCATCAGTGGGACGGGGAACACTGAAGCTTTCTTT. This sequence encodes CAISGTGNTEAFF.

The chain combines TRBV11-3 with TRBJ2-1; 8 bases are a match to TRBD1. Per germline, CDR1 SGHNT and CDR2 YENEEA. The CDR3 is made up of 15 amino acids. The J segment lost 6 bases and the V segment lost 1 base, leaving 5 bases of the junction unmatched. The CDR3 nucleotides are TGTGCCAGCAGCTTAGGGGGGACAGGTATCAATGAGCAGTTCTTC. It translates to CASSLGGTGINEQFF. The variable domain in full, completed from reference TRBV11-3 and TRBJ2-1, reads EAGVVQSPRYKIIEKKQPVAFWCNPISGHNTLYWYLQNLGQGPELLIRYENEEAVDDSQLPKDRFSAERLKGVDSTLKIQPAELGDSAVYLCASSLGGTGINEQFFGPGTRLTVL.

This chain connects TRBV4-1 to TRBJ1-2; TRBD1 matches at 7 bases. CDR1 and CDR2 (germline): MGHRA, YSYEKL. The V and J ends lost 7 bases and 7 bases, in that order; junction bases with no gene match: 24. The CDR3 runs to 18 residues. The CDR3 DNA follows: TGCGCCAGCAATAAAGGAGGACAGGCTTTCCCATTGTGGGGTGGCTACACCTTC. Its translation: CASNKGGQAFPLWGGYTF.

The chain employs TRBV5-4 and TRBJ2-5; perhaps D is TRBD1 or TRBD2 (5 bases each). Germline V gene lookup returns CDR1 SGHNT and CDR2 YYREEE (reference sequence). V gave up 0 bases and J gave up 5 bases, with 11 bases separating them. The CDR3 is 14 amino acids. The CDR3 DNA follows: TGTGCCAGCAGCTTGGAAGGGGTAGCGGAGACCCAGTACTTC. As protein: CASSLEGVAETQYF. Combining the CDR3 with reference TRBV5-4 and TRBJ2-5 gives the whole variable domain ETGVTQSPTHLIKTRGQQVTLRCSSQSGHNTVSWYQQALGQGPQFIFQYYREEENGRGNFPPRFSGLQFPNYSSELNVNALELDDSALYLCASSLEGVAETQYFGPGTRLLVL.

V gene TRBV6-5 combines with J gene TRBJ1-6; 9 bases map to TRBD1. The germline gives CDR1 MNHEY, CDR2 SVGAGI. The CDR3 length is 15 residues. Trimming cost V 6 bases and J 7 bases; bases outside gene matches: 7. The CDR3 sequence is CASRTGTGRNSPLHF. The CDR3 coding sequence is TGTGCCAGCAGGACAGGGACAGGGCGGAATTCACCCCTCCACTTT.

This chain connects TRBV12-5 to TRBJ1-2; no clear D. The V gene's germline CDR1 is LGHNT and CDR2 FRNRAP. V lost 1 base and J 7 bases, leaving 7 bases between the germline ends. This CDR3 comprises 12 residues. CDR3 coding DNA: TGTGCTAGTGGTTTGGCGGGAAGTGGCTACACCTTC. It yields the protein CASGLAGSGYTF.

Only a few counts were recorded for this clone. The CDR3 region has the DNA TGTGCCAGTAGTATAGATGGCACAAACCACTACGAGCAGTACTTC. Translating gives CASSIDGTNHYEQYF. The chain has TRBV19 and TRBJ2-7, with no clear D. Germline CDR1 is LNHDA and CDR2 is SQIVND (reference sequence). V lost 0 bases and J lost 3, with 12 bases in between. The CDR3 sequence is 15 residues long.

The chain couples TRBV28 to TRBJ1-2; D is undetermined. CDR1 and CDR2 from the germline V gene are MDHEN and SYDVKM. CDR3 length: 11 residues. V was pared by 3 bases and J by 6 bases, with 5 bases between. The CDR3 sequence is CASSFRHGYTF. DNA of the CDR3: TGTGCCAGCAGTTTCAGGCATGGCTACACCTTC.

The chain has TRBV7-9 and TRBJ2-1; D unresolved. The V gene lost 1 base and the J gene lost 8 bases, with 12 bases spanning the gap. Germline CDR1 and CDR2: SEHNR and FQNEAQ (reference sequence). This CDR3 has 14 amino acids. This chain's CDR3 is CASSLDLEMDEQFF. The DNA for the CDR3 is TGTGCCAGCAGCTTAGATTTAGAAATGGATGAGCAGTTCTTC.

Remarks on this clone: One junction end disagrees with the germline gene, perhaps due to a read error. The genes are TRBV10-3 and TRBJ2-7; 9 bases fit TRBD1. Germline V lookup: CDR1 ENHRY, CDR2 SYGVKD. This CDR3 region has 14 residues. CDR3 DNA: TGTGCCACCAGTGATTGGACAGGGGACTACGAGCAGTACTTC. Amino acids: CATSDWTGDYEQYF.

The chain recombines TRBV5-1 with TRBJ1-6, with D perhaps TRBD1 (6 bases). Germline lookup yields CDR1 SGHRS and CDR2 YFSETQ. The CDR3 totals 15 residues. Trimming took off 5 bases at V and 6 bases at J, with 15 bases between the two ends. The CDR3 is CASSPGDVTNSPLHF. The CDR3 nucleotides are TGCGCCAGCAGTCCAGGGGACGTGACTAATTCACCCCTCCACTTT.

Comments on this clone: The junction does not match germline at one end; this may be a read error. Other nucleotide sequences in the sample specify the same CDR3. This chain uses TRBV7-7 with TRBJ2-3; D could derive from TRBD1 or TRBD2 (5 bases each). Germline V gene lookup returns CDR1 SSHAT and CDR2 FNYEAQ (reference sequence). The CDR3 loop spans 15 amino acids. This CDR3 is CASSLGPGATDTQYF. The CDR3 DNA follows: TGTGCTAGCAGCTTAGGGCCCGGGGCCACAGATACGCAGTATTTT.

As concerns this clone: The junction shows a germline mismatch at one end, possibly a read error. The V and J genes are TRBV14 and TRBJ2-7, with TRBD1 identical over 7 bases. This CDR3 contains 13 residues. The germline CDR1 and CDR2 sequences are SGHDN and FVKESK. The CDR3 loop is CASSHTNRQGYAF. The CDR3 coding sequence is TGTGCCAGCAGCCACACCAACAGACAGGGTTATGCATTC.

The gene calls are TRBV29-1 and TRBJ2-1, with D unclear. There are 11 residues in the CDR3. V was shortened by 5 bases and J by 7 bases, with 9 bases between the two germline ends. From germline, CDR1 is SQVTM and CDR2 ANQGSEA. For the CDR3, the DNA is TGCAGCGTTTCCGTTGTAAATGAGCAGTTCTTC. It is translated as CSVSVVNEQFF.